A selection of T cell receptor beta chains follows, all from one sample in a study of T-cell reconstitution after alpha-beta-depleted transplantation in children. TCRdb fed the PCR reads into MiXCR, producing one record per CDR3 protein. Here the sample spans about 120,000 distinct CDR3 sequences, about 9.3% being singletons. The material was PBMCs, obtained before TCRalphabeta/CD19-depleted stem cell transplant. These TCRs come from a boy between 2 and 15 years old with acute lymphoblastic leukemia, due to receive a stem cell transplant. Each CDR3 is given with its conserved first and last residue. A D gene is named only where the DNA matches it firmly. Clone size is given for some rows only: seen once, a few or many times, or a class if the clone is expanded.

v_call: TRBV5-1
j_call: TRBJ2-7
d_call: NA
cdr3_length: 13
clone_size: few
cdr3_nt: TGCGCCAGCAGCTTGGAGGTAGGAAACGAGCAGTACTTC
cdr3_aa: CASSLEVGNEQYF

v_call: TRBV5-6
j_call: TRBJ2-5
d_call: NA
cdr3_length: 14
clone_size: NA
cdr3_nt: TGTGCCAGCAGCTTGGAGGGATTACAAGAGACCCAGTACTTC
cdr3_aa: CASSLEGLQETQYF

v_call: TRBV5-1
j_call: TRBJ2-1
d_call: NA
cdr3_length: 15
clone_size: NA
cdr3_nt: TGCGCCAGCAGCTTGAAACAGTCCATTTACAATGAGCAGTTCTTC
cdr3_aa: CASSLKQSIYNEQFF

v_call: TRBV10-2
j_call: TRBJ2-7
d_call: TRBD2
cdr3_length: 14
clone_size: NA
cdr3_nt: TGCGCCAGCAGTGATGAGCCGGGAGGGCGCGAGCAGTACTTC
cdr3_aa: CASSDEPGGREQYF

v_call: TRBV6-6
j_call: TRBJ1-3
d_call: NA
cdr3_length: 13
clone_size: many
cdr3_nt: TGTGCCAGCAGTTACGGGCAGGGAAACACCATATATTTT
cdr3_aa: CASSYGQGNTIYF

v_call: TRBV5-1
j_call: TRBJ1-5
d_call: NA
cdr3_length: 15
clone_size: NA
cdr3_nt: TGCGCCAGCAGCTTGGATGGGCAGCGCAATCAGCCCCAGCATTTT
cdr3_aa: CASSLDGQRNQPQHF

v_call: TRBV6-5
j_call: TRBJ1-4
d_call: NA
cdr3_length: 15
clone_size: many
cdr3_nt: TGTGCCAGCAGTTACTCCGTACAGCGTCATGAAAAACTGTTTTTT
cdr3_aa: CASSYSVQRHEKLFF

v_call: TRBV5-1
j_call: TRBJ2-3
d_call: NA
cdr3_length: 16
clone_size: many
cdr3_nt: TGCGCCAGCAGGAAAACTAGCAGTACTAGCACAGATACGCAGTATTTT
cdr3_aa: CASRKTSSTSTDTQYF

v_call: TRBV5-5
j_call: TRBJ2-7
d_call: NA
cdr3_length: 14
clone_size: many
cdr3_nt: TGTGCCAGCAGCGCGGGACCCGACGTCTACGAGCAGTACTTC
cdr3_aa: CASSAGPDVYEQYF

v_call: TRBV7-2
j_call: TRBJ2-3
d_call: NA
cdr3_length: 16
clone_size: many
cdr3_nt: TGTGCCAGCAGCTCCATCGGTGGTGGGGCTGCAGATACGCAGTATTTT
cdr3_aa: CASSSIGGGAADTQYF

v_call: TRBV10-3
j_call: TRBJ2-5
d_call: TRBD2
cdr3_length: 16
clone_size: many
cdr3_nt: TGTGCCATCAGCGACGAGCTAGCGGGAGTTCGAGAGACCCAGTACTTC
cdr3_aa: CAISDELAGVRETQYF

v_call: TRBV5-1
j_call: TRBJ2-1
d_call: NA
cdr3_length: 15
clone_size: few
cdr3_nt: TGCGCCAGCAGCTTGGAGGGCAGGCCCTACAATGAGCAGTTCTTC
cdr3_aa: CASSLEGRPYNEQFF

v_call: TRBV20-1
j_call: TRBJ2-5
d_call: TRBD1
cdr3_length: 14
clone_size: few
cdr3_nt: TGCAGTGCTATATCTAGGACAGGCCACGAGACCCAGTACTTC
cdr3_aa: CSAISRTGHETQYF

v_call: TRBV25-1
j_call: TRBJ1-1
d_call: TRBD1
cdr3_length: 13
clone_size: few
cdr3_nt: TGTGCCAGCCTAAGACAGGGGAGCACTGAAGCTTTCTTT
cdr3_aa: CASLRQGSTEAFF

v_call: TRBV7-6
j_call: TRBJ2-1
d_call: TRBD1
cdr3_length: 15
clone_size: few
cdr3_nt: TGTGCCAGCAGCTCTACGGGACAGGGCCGAAATGAGCAGTTCTTC
cdr3_aa: CASSSTGQGRNEQFF

v_call: TRBV7-9
j_call: TRBJ2-7
d_call: NA
cdr3_length: 17
clone_size: NA
cdr3_nt: TGTGCCAGCAGCTTAGGTGCGAGGGGGGACGGAGCCTACGAGCAGTACTTC
cdr3_aa: CASSLGARGDGAYEQYF

v_call: TRBV3-1
j_call: TRBJ2-7
d_call: NA
cdr3_length: 15
clone_size: NA
cdr3_nt: TGTGCCAGCAGCCAAGACGGCAGGGCGATCTACGAGCAGTACTTC
cdr3_aa: CASSQDGRAIYEQYF

v_call: TRBV5-4
j_call: TRBJ2-7
d_call: TRBD1
cdr3_length: 15
clone_size: few
cdr3_nt: TGTGCCAGCAGCTTGGGGCGGACAGGGGACTACGAGCAGTACTTC
cdr3_aa: CASSLGRTGDYEQYF

v_call: TRBV30
j_call: TRBJ2-1
d_call: NA
cdr3_length: 16
clone_size: NA
cdr3_nt: TGTGCCTTGAGTGTGAAGGAAAGGACACCCTACAATGAGCAGTTCTTC
cdr3_aa: CALSVKERTPYNEQFF

v_call: TRBV12-3/TRBV12-4
j_call: TRBJ2-5
d_call: TRBD1
cdr3_length: 16
clone_size: NA
cdr3_nt: TGTGCCAGCAGTTTGGGTGTACCGGGACAGGCGGAGACCCAGTACTTC
cdr3_aa: CASSLGVPGQAETQYF